This TCR beta chain was recorded in a study of blood T cell repertoires in COVID-19. Authors' processing steps: Counts of nucleated cells, estimated from reference gene primer amplification, were obtained. The data were produced by immunoSEQ multiplex PCR, yet TCRdb's version contains in-frame clones alone and is incomplete. Clonal size and the V and J genes are those of that table, whereas D and trimming came from the DNA. The table shows a few hundred thousand clones, with roughly nine tenths occurring only once. The germline V gene has CDR1 SQVTM and CDR2 ANQGSEA. The CDR3 loop spans 12 amino acids. V was pared by 7 bases and J by 0 bases, with 9 bases between. The participants were between about 18 and 90 years old and came from 24 US areas. Participant reports of clinical history set cohort assignment. Exposed enrollees had met someone with a PCR-confirmed or clinician-diagnosed COVID-19 case at some point within the 2 weeks before study entry.

The TCR sequence derives from a woman aged 40 to 50 who had been exposed to COVID-19. Sequencing was carried out using PBMCs or T cells enriched from blood (not recorded which). This chain connects TRBV29-1 to TRBJ1-1; D is ambiguous. DNA of the CDR3: TGCAGCGCCAGTACTATGAACACTGAAGCTTTCTTT. Protein: CSASTMNTEAFF.